Sequencing of this T cell receptor beta chain was carried out in a study of T cells in Graves' hyperthyroidism and ophthalmopathy. Uncontrolled infection, other autoimmune disease, pregnancy or lactation disqualified patients from enrolment. This clonotype was found many times. V lost 3 bases to trimming and J lost 0 bases, with 6 bases between them. The CDR3 covers 15 residues. Germline lookup yields CDR1 MDHEN and CDR2 SYDVKM. The CDR3 regions of TCR beta were amplified from RNA transcripts. During a first-round RT-PCR of the TCR CDR3, the HTBI primer set was used. TCRdb re-derived calls from the multiplex PCR reads in MiXCR, one entry per CDR3 protein. The sample contains hundreds of thousands of distinct CDR3 sequences, approximately 13% of which appear only once.

Sequencing was performed on blood. The sequence was obtained from a woman in her twenties or thirties with Graves' hyperthyroidism that later progressed to Graves' ophthalmopathy. The chain employs TRBV28 and TRBJ2-6; D is unresolved. CDR3: CASSFLTSGANVLTF. The CDR3 nucleotides are TGTGCCAGCAGTTTCCTTACCTCTGGGGCCAACGTCCTGACTTTC.